The rows below give T cell receptor beta chains drawn from one sample of a study of T cells in Graves' hyperthyroidism and ophthalmopathy. TCRdb re-called the multiplex PCR reads with MiXCR, one entry per CDR3 protein. Seen here are around 600,000 distinct CDR3 sequences, approximately 15% observed once, and the top ten hold more than 3%. Sequenced sample: blood. The receptors come from a woman aged 35 to 49 with Graves' ophthalmopathy. Both conserved end residues are part of each CDR3. Each record gives: clone size, V gene, J gene, D gene, CDR3 DNA, CDR3 protein. D genes are given only for firm matches. Not every row has a clone size; where given, it reads once, few, many or a size class.

clone size: many
V gene: TRBV30
J gene: TRBJ2-2
D gene: NA
CDR3 DNA: TGTGCCTGGAGTTCGACTACCGGGGAGCTGTTTTTT
CDR3 protein: CAWSSTTGELFF

clone size: NA
V gene: TRBV27
J gene: TRBJ2-7
D gene: TRBD2
CDR3 DNA: TGTGCCAGCAGTTGGAGGGAGGGAGCCTACGAGCAGTACTTC
CDR3 protein: CASSWREGAYEQYF

clone size: few
V gene: TRBV27
J gene: TRBJ1-5
D gene: NA
CDR3 DNA: TGTGCCAGTAAAGGGCCGTCTCAGCCCCAGCATTTT
CDR3 protein: CASKGPSQPQHF

clone size: few
V gene: TRBV5-6
J gene: TRBJ1-6
D gene: NA
CDR3 DNA: TGTGCCAGCAGCTTGTTTGAGGGATTCCCTGATAATTCACCCCTCCACTTT
CDR3 protein: CASSLFEGFPDNSPLHF

clone size: many
V gene: TRBV28
J gene: TRBJ1-1
D gene: TRBD1
CDR3 DNA: TGTGCCAGCAGTTTGGTTGACAGGGGTAAAACTGAAGCTTTCTTT
CDR3 protein: CASSLVDRGKTEAFF

clone size: NA
V gene: TRBV5-1
J gene: TRBJ2-3
D gene: TRBD2
CDR3 DNA: TGCGCCAGCAGCTACGGGACTAGTGTAGATACGCAGTATTTT
CDR3 protein: CASSYGTSVDTQYF

clone size: many
V gene: TRBV27
J gene: TRBJ1-1
D gene: NA
CDR3 DNA: TGTGCCAGCAATACAGGGATGAACACTGAAGCTTTCTTT
CDR3 protein: CASNTGMNTEAFF

clone size: NA
V gene: TRBV6-1
J gene: TRBJ1-4
D gene: TRBD1
CDR3 DNA: TGTGCCAGCAGTGAATTCTGGACAGGGGCTGCGGGTGAAAAACTGTTTTTT
CDR3 protein: CASSEFWTGAAGEKLFF

clone size: few
V gene: TRBV27
J gene: TRBJ1-2
D gene: TRBD1
CDR3 DNA: TGTGCCAGCAGTTTTCGCTCGACAGGGGTGAATGGCTACACCTTC
CDR3 protein: CASSFRSTGVNGYTF

clone size: many
V gene: TRBV28
J gene: TRBJ1-1
D gene: NA
CDR3 DNA: TGTGCCAGCAGTCCCCAGGAGGGCCTGAACACTGAAGCTTTCTTT
CDR3 protein: CASSPQEGLNTEAFF

clone size: NA
V gene: TRBV20-1
J gene: TRBJ2-3
D gene: TRBD2
CDR3 DNA: TGCAGTGCTAGTGATCCCCTTCTAGCGGGGGCTTCAGATACGCAGTATTTT
CDR3 protein: CSASDPLLAGASDTQYF

clone size: many
V gene: TRBV20-1
J gene: TRBJ1-5
D gene: TRBD1
CDR3 DNA: TGCAGTGTTGGAGGCAGGGGGAGCCAGCCCCAGCATTTT
CDR3 protein: CSVGGRGSQPQHF

clone size: NA
V gene: TRBV28
J gene: TRBJ2-4
D gene: NA
CDR3 DNA: TGTGCCAGCAGCTCCTTCGGGGTACTAGCCAAAAACATTCAGTACTTC
CDR3 protein: CASSSFGVLAKNIQYF

clone size: NA
V gene: TRBV4-2
J gene: TRBJ1-5
D gene: NA
CDR3 DNA: TGTGCCAGCAAAGCCGTCCAAGGCAATCAGCCCCAGCATTTT
CDR3 protein: CASKAVQGNQPQHF

clone size: NA
V gene: TRBV24-1
J gene: TRBJ2-1
D gene: TRBD2
CDR3 DNA: TGTGCCACCAGTGATTCCAGCGGGAGCCTACTCGGTGAGCAGTTCTTC
CDR3 protein: CATSDSSGSLLGEQFF

clone size: once
V gene: TRBV5-1
J gene: TRBJ1-6
D gene: NA
CDR3 DNA: TGCGCCAGCAGCTCGGGGGCGGCCTATAATTCACCCCTCCACTTT
CDR3 protein: CASSSGAAYNSPLHF

clone size: many
V gene: TRBV12-3/TRBV12-4
J gene: TRBJ1-5
D gene: NA
CDR3 DNA: TGTGCCAGCAAGACGGGGGCCAATCAGCCCCAGCATTTT
CDR3 protein: CASKTGANQPQHF

clone size: NA
V gene: TRBV18
J gene: TRBJ1-4
D gene: TRBD1
CDR3 DNA: TGTGCCAGCTCACCCCTCCAGGAGACAGGGATGGATGAAAAACTGTTTTTT
CDR3 protein: CASSPLQETGMDEKLFF

clone size: many
V gene: TRBV18
J gene: TRBJ2-7
D gene: NA
CDR3 DNA: TGTGCCAGCTCACCCGGTTTGACCGGCTACGAGCAGTACTTC
CDR3 protein: CASSPGLTGYEQYF

clone size: NA
V gene: TRBV2
J gene: TRBJ2-2
D gene: TRBD1
CDR3 DNA: TGTGCCAGCATCCTACCCGGGACAGGCACCGGGGAGCTGTTTTTT
CDR3 protein: CASILPGTGTGELFF

clone size: many
V gene: TRBV28
J gene: TRBJ2-3
D gene: TRBD1
CDR3 DNA: TGTGCCAGCAGTTCCCAGGGGGCGGGGGATACGCAGTATTTT
CDR3 protein: CASSSQGAGDTQYF

clone size: many
V gene: TRBV28
J gene: TRBJ1-2
D gene: NA
CDR3 DNA: TGTGCCAGCAGTGCTCAGTTGTATGGCTACACCTTC
CDR3 protein: CASSAQLYGYTF

clone size: few
V gene: TRBV20-1
J gene: TRBJ1-1
D gene: TRBD1
CDR3 DNA: TGCAGTGCTACCAGAGCCGACAGGGGGGGCACTGAAGCTTTCTTT
CDR3 protein: CSATRADRGGTEAFF

clone size: few
V gene: TRBV29-1
J gene: TRBJ1-1
D gene: TRBD1
CDR3 DNA: TGCAGCGTTGAAGGGACAGGGGGAACTGAAGCTTTCTTT
CDR3 protein: CSVEGTGGTEAFF

clone size: few
V gene: TRBV27
J gene: TRBJ1-2
D gene: NA
CDR3 DNA: TGTGCCAGCAGGGGCGGGGGCAGGGCCAACTATGGCTACACCTTC
CDR3 protein: CASRGGGRANYGYTF

clone size: many
V gene: TRBV12-3/TRBV12-4
J gene: TRBJ1-4
D gene: NA
CDR3 DNA: TGTGCCAGCAGTTCTGGTGAAAAACTGTTTTTT
CDR3 protein: CASSSGEKLFF

clone size: few
V gene: TRBV7-2
J gene: TRBJ2-3
D gene: TRBD2
CDR3 DNA: TGTGCCAGCAGCTTAGTTGGACTAGCGGGGGTCACAGATACGCAGTATTTT
CDR3 protein: CASSLVGLAGVTDTQYF

clone size: many
V gene: TRBV5-1
J gene: TRBJ2-5
D gene: NA
CDR3 DNA: TGCGCCAGCAGCTTGGCCATGGCGACCCAGTACTTC
CDR3 protein: CASSLAMATQYF

clone size: many
V gene: TRBV27
J gene: TRBJ2-3
D gene: TRBD2
CDR3 DNA: TGTGCCAGCAGTTCCTTAGCGGGAGCAGGTACAGATACGCAGTATTTT
CDR3 protein: CASSSLAGAGTDTQYF

clone size: NA
V gene: TRBV6-1
J gene: TRBJ2-3
D gene: TRBD2
CDR3 DNA: TGTGCCAGCAGCCAGACTAGCGGGAGGGCTAGCACAGATACGCAGTATTTT
CDR3 protein: CASSQTSGRASTDTQYF

clone size: NA
V gene: TRBV5-1
J gene: TRBJ2-3
D gene: NA
CDR3 DNA: TGCGCCAGCAGCTTGGGGGATGCCCCTCCTTCCACAGATACGCAGTATTTT
CDR3 protein: CASSLGDAPPSTDTQYF

clone size: many
V gene: TRBV20-1
J gene: TRBJ2-2
D gene: NA
CDR3 DNA: TGCAGTGCGCGAAAACCTCTGGCCACCGGGGAGCTGTTTTTT
CDR3 protein: CSARKPLATGELFF

clone size: NA
V gene: TRBV4-2
J gene: TRBJ2-7
D gene: NA
CDR3 DNA: TGTGCCAGCAGCCAAGGATGGCCAGAAGGTTCCTACGAGCAGTACTTC
CDR3 protein: CASSQGWPEGSYEQYF

clone size: many
V gene: TRBV20-1
J gene: TRBJ2-7
D gene: NA
CDR3 DNA: TGCAGCACAGGCCGCTACGAGCAGTACTTC
CDR3 protein: CSTGRYEQYF

clone size: many
V gene: TRBV4-2
J gene: TRBJ2-7
D gene: NA
CDR3 DNA: TGTGCCAGCAGCCAAGCCTACCGGGACTCCTACGAGCAGTACTTC
CDR3 protein: CASSQAYRDSYEQYF

clone size: many
V gene: TRBV20-1
J gene: TRBJ2-7
D gene: NA
CDR3 DNA: TGCAGTGCTAGAGGTGGTGGGAGGTACGAGCAGTACTTC
CDR3 protein: CSARGGGRYEQYF

clone size: many
V gene: TRBV20-1
J gene: TRBJ1-2
D gene: NA
CDR3 DNA: TGCAGTGCAAAACGGACAGAAGATTATGGCTACACCTTC
CDR3 protein: CSAKRTEDYGYTF

clone size: many
V gene: TRBV20-1
J gene: TRBJ2-4
D gene: TRBD1
CDR3 DNA: TGCAGTGCCCAGCCAGGACAGGGGGCGATCATTCAGTACTTC
CDR3 protein: CSAQPGQGAIIQYF

clone size: many
V gene: TRBV12-3/TRBV12-4
J gene: TRBJ2-7
D gene: TRBD2
CDR3 DNA: TGTGCCAGCAGTTTCGAGCGGGAGTACGAGCAGTACTTC
CDR3 protein: CASSFEREYEQYF

clone size: NA
V gene: TRBV7-2
J gene: TRBJ1-2
D gene: NA
CDR3 DNA: TGTGCCAGCAGCTTAGGCTTCAGTGGGGTCTATGGCTACACCTTC
CDR3 protein: CASSLGFSGVYGYTF

clone size: many
V gene: TRBV7-9
J gene: TRBJ1-1
D gene: NA
CDR3 DNA: TGTGCCAGCAGCCGATATATGGGGAATTGGGACACTGAAGCTTTCTTT
CDR3 protein: CASSRYMGNWDTEAFF